The next 2 T cell receptor beta chains were all read from a single sample in a study of CD8+CD57+ T cells in acquired aplastic anemia. Investigators profiled TCR beta VDJ and CDR3 from genomic DNA template. TCRdb processed the reads anew with MiXCR; each CDR3 protein has one entry. The profile shows hundreds of thousands of distinct CDR3 sequences, about a third of them singletons. By flow cytometry, patients selected for sequencing had shown an expansion of CD8+CD57+ cells. The sample taken for sequencing was sorted CD4+, CD8+, or CD8+CD57+ T cells (not recorded which) from PBMCs. The receptors derive from a human donor with aplastic anemia.

This clonotype was counted a few times. The genes are TRBV5-5 and TRBJ2-1; D possibly corresponds to TRBD1 (6 bases). The CDR3 has 12 amino acids. Germline values: CDR1 SGHKS, CDR2 YYEKEE (reference sequence). Trimming took off 1 base at V and 10 bases at J, with 9 bases between the two ends. For the CDR3, the DNA is TGTGCCAGCAGCTTGTGGGGGACAGAGCAGTTCTTC. Translated: CASSLWGTEQFF.

This clonotype was observed many times. V usage is TRBV6-1 and J usage is TRBJ1-6; D is unclear. Germline V gene lookup returns CDR1 MNHNS and CDR2 SASEGT. There are 14 residues in the CDR3. The V and J ends lost 3 bases and 5 bases respectively, with 8 bases between them. In nucleotides, the CDR3 is TGTGCCAGCAGTGATCGAGAAAATAATTCACCCCTCCACTTT. Translating it yields CASSDRENNSPLHF.